This TCR beta chain was sequenced during a study of T cells after yellow fever vaccination. Study-wide results and caveats: Subsequent booster samples again held most clones from primary vaccination (96% CD4, just under 90% CD8).

This clonotype was counted only a few times. Its target is unknown. V gave up 6 bases and J gave up 3 bases, with 17 bases separating them. The CDR3 has 15 amino acids. Germline V gives CDR1 MDHEN, CDR2 SYDVKM. In TCRdb, the 5' RACE reads were re-called with MiXCR into one record per CDR3 protein. Of 150,000 to 200,000 distinct CDR3 sequences in the sample, approximately 11% were seen once. The TCR was taken from a man younger than 30 who received the YFV17D yellow fever vaccine. This specimen consisted of CD8+ T cells sorted from PBMCs, obtained 15 days after the yellow fever booster vaccination. The chain links TRBV28 to TRBJ1-2; D unresolved. CDR3 amino acids: CASSPQSASDYGYTF. As DNA, the CDR3 is TGTGCCAGCAGCCCGCAGTCCGCGTCGGACTATGGCTACACCTTC.